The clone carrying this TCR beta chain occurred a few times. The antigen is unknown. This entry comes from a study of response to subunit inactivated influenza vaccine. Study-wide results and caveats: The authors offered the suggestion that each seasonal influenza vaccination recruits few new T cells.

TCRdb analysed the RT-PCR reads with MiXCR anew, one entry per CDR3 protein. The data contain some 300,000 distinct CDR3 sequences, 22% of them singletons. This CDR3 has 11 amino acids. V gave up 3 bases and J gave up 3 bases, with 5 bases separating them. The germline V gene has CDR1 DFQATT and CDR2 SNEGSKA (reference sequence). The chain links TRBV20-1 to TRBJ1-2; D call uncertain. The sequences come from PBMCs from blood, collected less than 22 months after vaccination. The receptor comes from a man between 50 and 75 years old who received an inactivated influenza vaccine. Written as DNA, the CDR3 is TGCAGTGCTAGTAAAGACTATGGCTACACCTTC. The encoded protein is CSASKDYGYTF.